Listed here is a single TCR beta chain. Its specificity is not known. The CDR3 covers 13 residues. Trimming took off 8 bases at V and 3 bases at J, with 14 bases between the two ends. Per the germline V gene, CDR1 is MNHEY and CDR2 is SVGAGI. Researchers ran the PCR with 60 Vbeta and 13 Jbeta primers. Clones were sequenced by immunoSEQ multiplex PCR, and TCRdb holds only the in-frame ones, with some missing. This table has 180,000 or so clones, 75% to 80% appearing once. These data are taken from a study of cytomegalovirus exposure and HLA in healthy donors. Findings and caveats of the study: Using a false discovery rate of 0.05, a later analysis showed that 15,000 to 20,000 TCR beta sequences were associated with HLA alleles. Certain indistinguishable V segments, among them TRBV6-2 and TRBV6-3, were excluded. TCR beta sequences reportedly predicted the HLA-A and HLA-B alleles of most subjects accurately.

The TCR originated in a female donor in good health and CMV-seronegative. The V call is TRBV6-5, the J call TRBJ2-7, with D possibly TRBD1 on 6 matching bases. The sequencing sample was made of PBMCs. CDR3: CASSGQNLYEQYF. CDR3 coding DNA: TGTGCCAGCTCCGGACAGAACCTCTACGAGCAGTACTTC.